One and the same sample provided the 20 T cell receptor beta chains below, sequenced in a study of cytomegalovirus exposure and HLA in healthy donors. Primers included in the PCR were 60 Vbeta and 13 Jbeta primers. Assay: immunoSEQ multiplex PCR; the TCRdb copy retains only in-frame clones and omits some. Counted here are about 150,000 clones, roughly 84% occurring once; the ten biggest clones make up 1.5% to 2.5%. Material: PBMCs. These receptor sequences come from a young man in good health and CMV-seronegative.

The V call is TRBV7-3, the J call TRBJ2-1, with 9 bases identical to TRBD1. V lost 0 bases to trimming and J lost 1 base; unmatched junction nucleotides: 13. The CDR3 has 20 residues. Germline CDR1 reads SGHTA; CDR2 reads FQGTGA. The chain's CDR3 is CASSLTGTGTPWGSYNEQFF. In DNA form, the CDR3 reads TGTGCCAGCAGCTTAACGGGGACAGGGACACCTTGGGGTTCCTACAATGAGCAGTTCTTC.

This chain joins TRBV5-4 and TRBJ1-4; D uncertain. Germline V gene sequence: CDR1 SGHNT, CDR2 YYREEE (reference sequence). This CDR3 is built from 15 residues. With 0 bases removed from V and 3 bases from J, the gap between germline ends came to 9 bases. The CDR3 sequence is CASSLDPTANEKLFF. The CDR3 region has the DNA TGTGCCAGCAGCTTGGACCCTACAGCTAATGAAAAACTGTTTTTT.

The chain employs TRBV4-1 and TRBJ2-5; D perhaps matches TRBD2 (6 bases). This CDR3 has 15 residues. Germline CDR1 reads MGHRA; CDR2 reads YSYEKL. V lost 4 bases and J 5 bases, leaving 17 bases between the germline ends. For the CDR3, the DNA is TGCGCCAGCAGCCTCGTTGGGGGGAGGCTGGAGACCCAGTACTTC. Protein: CASSLVGGRLETQYF.

V gene TRBV7-9 combines with J gene TRBJ2-1; 7 nucleotides align to TRBD2. After removal of 7 bases from V and 3 bases from J, the junction contained 9 bases not matched to a gene. CDR1 SEHNR and CDR2 FQNEAQ come from the germline V gene (reference sequence). This CDR3 spans 15 amino acids. CDR3 sequence reads: CASNSGEGNYNEQFF. CDR3 sequence (DNA): TGTGCCAGCAATTCTGGGGAGGGGAACTACAATGAGCAGTTCTTC. Full variable domain (rest looked up from reference TRBV7-9 and TRBJ2-1): DTGVSQNPRHKITKRGQNVTFRCDPISEHNRLYWYRQTLGQGPEFLTYFQNEAQLEKSRLLSDRFSAERPKGSFSTLEIQRTEQGDSAMYLCASNSGEGNYNEQFFGPGTRLTVL.

The V call is TRBV29-1, the J call TRBJ1-3; D possibly corresponds to TRBD1 (5 bases). This CDR3 has 14 residues. Germline values: CDR1 SQVTM, CDR2 ANQGSEA. Trimming took off 5 bases at V and 1 base at J, with 12 bases between the two ends. The CDR3: CSVLDRESGNTIYF. CDR3 DNA: TGCAGCGTTCTTGACAGAGAGTCTGGAAACACCATATATTTT.

The rearrangement uses TRBV27 and TRBJ2-3; D gene uncertain. V was cut by 4 bases and J by 0 bases, with 11 bases left in between. CDR3 length: 15 amino acids. Germline CDR1 and CDR2: MNHEY and SMNVEV (reference sequence). The CDR3 spells CASSSRGFSTDTQYF. CDR3 DNA sequence: TGTGCCAGCAGTTCTAGAGGCTTCAGCACAGATACGCAGTATTTT.

V and J are TRBV27 and TRBJ2-7, with D possibly being TRBD1 (6 bases). There are 13 residues in the CDR3. Germline V CDR1 and CDR2: MNHEY, SMNVEV (reference sequence). Trimming pared 5 bases from V and 4 bases from J, leaving 12 bases between. CDR3 residues: CASSRDTGYEQYF. The CDR3 DNA is TGTGCCAGCAGTAGGGACACCGGATACGAGCAGTACTTC.

This sequence joins TRBV9 and TRBJ1-4, with D possibly being TRBD1 (6 bases). This CDR3 spans 17 amino acids. From germline, CDR1 is SGDLS and CDR2 YYNGEE. V was trimmed by 0 bases and J by 5 bases, leaving 17 bases between them. The CDR3 region is CASSVAWGGARNEKLFF. DNA of the CDR3: TGTGCCAGCAGCGTAGCCTGGGGGGGGGCGCGCAATGAAAAACTGTTTTTT.

The chain recombines TRBV27 with TRBJ2-1; 7 bases are a match to TRBD1. The CDR3 is 15 amino acids. Trimming at V came to 2 bases and at J to 3 bases, leaving 4 bases not matched to a gene. Germline V CDR1 and CDR2: MNHEY, SMNVEV (reference sequence). The CDR3 bases are TGTGCCAGCAGTTTAAGGGGACAGTACTACAATGAGCAGTTCTTC. Translated, it gives CASSLRGQYYNEQFF.

The chain is built from TRBV16 and TRBJ2-1; 8 nucleotides line up with TRBD2. J was trimmed by 8 bases and V by 0 bases; bases with no gene match: 12. From germline, CDR1 is KGHSY and CDR2 FQNENV. This CDR3 spans 17 amino acids. This CDR3 is CASSQSIGTSGSHEQFF. The CDR3 DNA reads as TGTGCCAGCAGCCAATCGATTGGGACTAGTGGTTCCCATGAGCAGTTCTTC. Full variable domain (outside the CDR3, taken from reference TRBV16 and TRBJ2-1): GEEVAQTPKHLVRGEGQKAKLYCAPIKGHSYVFWYQQVLKNEFKFLISFQNENVFDETGMPKERFSAKCLPNSPCSLEIQATKLEDSAVYFCASSQSIGTSGSHEQFFGPGTRLTVL.

This chain links TRBV11-2 with TRBJ2-5; 11 bases align to TRBD2. Germline V gene lookup returns CDR1 SGHAT and CDR2 FQNNGV. This CDR3 contains 15 residues. The V gene end was trimmed by 5 bases and the J gene end by 5 bases; junction bases not matched to a gene: 7. CDR3 in amino acids: CASSPGLAALETQYF. CDR3 DNA: TGTGCCAGCAGCCCGGGACTAGCGGCTTTGGAGACCCAGTACTTC.

CDR3 nucleotide sequence: TGCAGTGCCCCTAGACAGGTTGGCTACACCTTC. Its protein is CSAPRQVGYTF. The rearrangement links TRBV20-1 to TRBJ1-2, with D possibly matching TRBD1 (6 bases). Germline assignment: CDR1 DFQATT and CDR2 SNEGSKA (reference sequence). The CDR3 totals 11 residues. The V end lost 6 bases, the J end lost 7 bases, and 12 bases lay between the germline ends.

This chain connects TRBV18 to TRBJ1-2; TRBD1 aligns across 7 bases. The CDR3 runs to 13 residues. CDR1 and CDR2 (germline): KGHSH, LQKENI. V lost 6 bases, J lost 2 bases, and 3 bases stayed unmatched. The DNA for the CDR3 is TGTGCCAGCTCTCTGGGACAGAACTATGGCTACACCTTC. Translation gives CASSLGQNYGYTF.

CDR3 sequence (DNA): TGTGCCAGCAGCTTGGGTCAGCGGGGGTTCAATGAGCAGTTCTTC. Protein sequence: CASSLGQRGFNEQFF. The chain employs TRBV5-8 and TRBJ2-1; 8 bases fit TRBD2. CDR1 is SGHTS, CDR2 YDEGEE, per germline. The CDR3 sequence is 15 residues long. Germline trimming cut 0 bases from V and 6 bases from J; bases unmatched to any gene: 5.

This clone has only one observation. CDR3 amino acids: CASSWRDRRNQPQHF. The CDR3 region has the DNA TGTGCCAGCAGTTGGCGGGACAGACGCAATCAGCCCCAGCATTTT. This chain joins TRBV28 and TRBJ1-5, with 7 positions matching TRBD1. Germline CDR1 MDHEN, CDR2 SYDVKM. Trimming cost V 4 bases and J 2 bases; bases outside gene matches: 5. This CDR3 contains 15 residues.

V and J are TRBV7-9 and TRBJ1-3; tentative D call: TRBD1 (5 bases). Trimming removed 2 bases at V and 4 bases at J, with 12 bases between. The CDR3 runs to 15 residues. Germline-derived CDR1 and CDR2 are SEHNR and FQNEAQ (reference sequence). CDR3 bases: TGTGCCAGCAGCTTACAGGGCGGTTCGGGAAACACCATATATTTT. Translation gives CASSLQGGSGNTIYF.

The V call is TRBV10-3, the J call TRBJ1-1; D may be TRBD1 (5 bases). The length of the CDR3 is 14 residues. Germline V gene data show CDR1 as ENHRY and CDR2 as SYGVKD. Trimming took 0 bases from V and 3 from J, leaving 8 bases between them. This chain's CDR3 is CAISESAGYTEAFF. CDR3 nucleotides: TGTGCCATCAGTGAGTCGGCAGGGTACACTGAAGCTTTCTTT.

The rearrangement uses TRBV28 and TRBJ2-7, with a tentative D call TRBD2 (6 bases). Between the trimmed V and J ends, which lost 3 bases and 0 bases, there was a span of 15 bases. The CDR3 totals 16 residues. CDR1 is MDHEN and CDR2 is SYDVKM in the germline V gene. CDR3: CASSLAGPRSSYEQYF. The CDR3 DNA is TGTGCCAGCAGTTTGGCGGGACCCCGAAGCTCCTACGAGCAGTACTTC.

This chain uses TRBV19 with TRBJ1-1, with D tentatively TRBD1 (5 bases). V was cut by 4 bases and J by 6 bases, with 15 bases left in between. The CDR3 sequence is 14 residues long. The V gene's germline CDR1 is LNHDA and CDR2 SQIVND (reference sequence). The CDR3 coding sequence is TGTGCCAGTAGTAGGGCCCCAGGGATCGCTGAAGCTTTCTTT. Its protein is CASSRAPGIAEAFF.

The chain links TRBV19 to TRBJ2-7, with a possible D match to TRBD2 (6 bases). The CDR3 is 15 residues long. The V and J ends lost 5 bases and 0 bases respectively, with 14 bases between them. Germline assignment: CDR1 LNHDA and CDR2 SQIVND (reference sequence). The CDR3 here is CASSPGGGHSYEQYF. CDR3 bases: TGTGCCAGTAGTCCCGGGGGAGGTCACTCCTACGAGCAGTACTTC. The full variable domain, rest sourced from reference TRBV19 and TRBJ2-7, is DGGITQSPKYLFRKEGQNVTLSCEQNLNHDAMYWYRQDPGQGLRLIYYSQIVNDFQKGDIAEGYSVSREKKESFPLTVTSAQKNPTAFYLCASSPGGGHSYEQYFGPGTRLTVT.